This TCR beta chain emerged from a study of shared clonotypes between healthy human individuals. Study observations and caveats: Investigators collected only blood, and repertoires in tissues likely differ.

Healthy HIV-negative adults with no recent acute infections or vaccinations were recruited as donors. The study separated CD4+ cells into CD45RA+ naive and CD45RA-negative memory subsets. V was pared by 6 bases and J by 6 bases, with 9 bases between. CDR3 length: 10 amino acids. Germline V CDR1 and CDR2: SQVTM, ANQGSEA. The table came from immunoSEQ multiplex PCR; TCRdb's copy has only in-frame clones and leaves some out. Of over a million clones listed, roughly 95% are singletons. To note about this clone: The antigen remains undetermined.

This clonotype was obtained from a man aged 25 to 40 in good health. V usage is TRBV29-1 and J usage is TRBJ2-7; tentatively, D is TRBD1 (6 bases). Sample: naive CD4+ T cells sorted from blood. The subset is: CD45RA+ positively selected. The CDR3 region is CSVTTGEQYF. DNA of the CDR3: TGCAGCGTCACGACAGGCGAGCAGTACTTC.